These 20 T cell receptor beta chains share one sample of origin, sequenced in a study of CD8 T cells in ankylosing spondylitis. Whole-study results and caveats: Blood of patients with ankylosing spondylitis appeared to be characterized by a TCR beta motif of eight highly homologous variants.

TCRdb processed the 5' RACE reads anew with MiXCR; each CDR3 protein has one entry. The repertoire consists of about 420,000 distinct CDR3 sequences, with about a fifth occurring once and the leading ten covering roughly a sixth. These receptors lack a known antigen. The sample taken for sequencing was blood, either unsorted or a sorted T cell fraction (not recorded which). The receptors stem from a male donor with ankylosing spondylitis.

The CDR3, as DNA: TGTGCCAGCCCGCGGGAAGGCACAGATACGCAGTATTTT. This encodes CASPREGTDTQYF. V and J are TRBV2 and TRBJ2-3; D may be TRBD2 (6 bases). Germline V gene data show CDR1 as SNHLY and CDR2 as FYNNEI. CDR3 length: 13 residues. Between the trimmed V and J ends, which lost 8 bases and 1 base, there was a span of 10 bases.

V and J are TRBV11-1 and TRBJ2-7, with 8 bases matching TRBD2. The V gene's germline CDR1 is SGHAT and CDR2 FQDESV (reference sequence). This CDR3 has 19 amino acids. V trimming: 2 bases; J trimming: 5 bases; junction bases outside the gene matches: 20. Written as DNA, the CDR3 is TGTGCCAGCAGCTTATCCCCGTTTAGCGGGATAGGCTCATCTGACGAGCAGTACTTC. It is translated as CASSLSPFSGIGSSDEQYF.

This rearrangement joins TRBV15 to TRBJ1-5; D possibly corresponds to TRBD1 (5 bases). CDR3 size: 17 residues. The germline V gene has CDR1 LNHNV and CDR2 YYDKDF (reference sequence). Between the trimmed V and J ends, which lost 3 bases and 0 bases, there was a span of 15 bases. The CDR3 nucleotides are TGTGCCACCAGCAGTCCAGGGCCCCCGTATAGCAATCAGCCCCAGCATTTT. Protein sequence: CATSSPGPPYSNQPQHF.

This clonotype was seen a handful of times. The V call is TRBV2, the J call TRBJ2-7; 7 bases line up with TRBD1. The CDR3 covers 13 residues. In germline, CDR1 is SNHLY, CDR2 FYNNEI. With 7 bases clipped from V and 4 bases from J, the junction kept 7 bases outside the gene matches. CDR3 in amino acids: CASKRGRMYEQYF. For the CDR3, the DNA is TGTGCCAGCAAAAGGGGGCGCATGTACGAGCAGTACTTC.

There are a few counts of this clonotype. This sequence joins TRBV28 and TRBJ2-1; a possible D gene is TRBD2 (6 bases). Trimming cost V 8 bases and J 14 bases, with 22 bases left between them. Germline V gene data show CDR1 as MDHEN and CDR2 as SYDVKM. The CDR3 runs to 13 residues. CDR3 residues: CASRELLQLREFF. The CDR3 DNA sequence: TGTGCCAGCCGGGAGCTCCTACAACTGAGGGAGTTCTTC.

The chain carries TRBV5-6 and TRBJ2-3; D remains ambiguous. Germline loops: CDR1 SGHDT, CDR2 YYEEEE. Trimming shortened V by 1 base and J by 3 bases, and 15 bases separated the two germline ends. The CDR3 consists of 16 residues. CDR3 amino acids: CASSLFAVSETDTQYF. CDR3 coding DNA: TGTGCCAGCAGCTTGTTTGCTGTGTCTGAAACAGATACGCAGTATTTT.

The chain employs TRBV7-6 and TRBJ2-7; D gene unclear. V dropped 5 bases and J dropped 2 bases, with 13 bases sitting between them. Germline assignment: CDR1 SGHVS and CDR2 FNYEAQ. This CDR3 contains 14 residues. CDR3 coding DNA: TGTGCCAGCAGCAATCCAGACGGAACCTACGAGCAGTACTTC. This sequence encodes CASSNPDGTYEQYF.

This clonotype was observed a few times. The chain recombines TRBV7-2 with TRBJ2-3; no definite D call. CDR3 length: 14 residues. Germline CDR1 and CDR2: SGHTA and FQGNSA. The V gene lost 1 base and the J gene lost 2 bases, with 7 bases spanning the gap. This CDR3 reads CASSLVDTTDTQYF. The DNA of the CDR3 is TGTGCCAGCAGCTTAGTAGACACCACAGATACGCAGTATTTT.

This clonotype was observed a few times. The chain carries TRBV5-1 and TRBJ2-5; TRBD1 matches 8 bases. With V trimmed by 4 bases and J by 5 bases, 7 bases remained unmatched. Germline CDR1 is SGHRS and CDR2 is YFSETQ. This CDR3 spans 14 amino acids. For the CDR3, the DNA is TGCGCCAGCAGCGGGGGACAGGTGGCCGAGACCCAGTACTTC. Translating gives CASSGGQVAETQYF.

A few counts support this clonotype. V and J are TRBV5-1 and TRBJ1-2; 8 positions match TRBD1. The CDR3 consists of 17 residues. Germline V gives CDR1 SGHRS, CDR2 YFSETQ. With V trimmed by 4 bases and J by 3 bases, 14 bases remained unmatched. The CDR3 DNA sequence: TGCGCCAGCAGCACCGGATCCCAGAGACAGGGGTACTATGGCTACACCTTC. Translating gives CASSTGSQRQGYYGYTF.

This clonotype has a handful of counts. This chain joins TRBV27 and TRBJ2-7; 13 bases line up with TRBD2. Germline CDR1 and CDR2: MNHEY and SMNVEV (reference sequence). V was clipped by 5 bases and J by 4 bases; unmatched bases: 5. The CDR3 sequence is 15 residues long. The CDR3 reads CASSIRLAGGYEQYF. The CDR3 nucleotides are TGTGCCAGCAGTATCCGACTAGCGGGAGGTTACGAGCAGTACTTC.

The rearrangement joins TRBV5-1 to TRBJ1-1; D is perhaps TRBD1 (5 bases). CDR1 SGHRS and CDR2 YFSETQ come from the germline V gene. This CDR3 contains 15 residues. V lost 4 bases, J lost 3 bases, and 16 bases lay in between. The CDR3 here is CASSTRSLGDTEAFF. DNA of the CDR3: TGCGCCAGCAGCACTAGGTCCTTAGGGGACACTGAAGCTTTCTTT.

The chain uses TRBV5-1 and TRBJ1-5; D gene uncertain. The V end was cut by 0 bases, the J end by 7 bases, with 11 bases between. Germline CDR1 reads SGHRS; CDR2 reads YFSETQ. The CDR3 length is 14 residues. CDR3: CASSLGAGEQPQHF. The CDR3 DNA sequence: TGCGCCAGCAGCTTGGGGGCAGGTGAGCAGCCCCAGCATTTT.

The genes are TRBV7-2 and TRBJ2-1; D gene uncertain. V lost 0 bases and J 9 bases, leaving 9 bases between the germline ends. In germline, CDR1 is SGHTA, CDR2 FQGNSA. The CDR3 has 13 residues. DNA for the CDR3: TGTGCCAGCAGCTTAGCCCAGGTTAGTGAGCAGTTCTTC. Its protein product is CASSLAQVSEQFF.

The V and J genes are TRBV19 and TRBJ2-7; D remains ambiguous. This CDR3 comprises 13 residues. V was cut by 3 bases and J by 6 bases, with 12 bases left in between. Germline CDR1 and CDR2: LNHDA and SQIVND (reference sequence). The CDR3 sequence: CASSIRSAVEQYF. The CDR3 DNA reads TGTGCCAGTAGTATCCGTTCTGCTGTCGAGCAGTACTTC. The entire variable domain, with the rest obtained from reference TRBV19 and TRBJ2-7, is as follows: DGGITQSPKYLFRKEGQNVTLSCEQNLNHDAMYWYRQDPGQGLRLIYYSQIVNDFQKGDIAEGYSVSREKKESFPLTVTSAQKNPTAFYLCASSIRSAVEQYFGPGTRLTVT.

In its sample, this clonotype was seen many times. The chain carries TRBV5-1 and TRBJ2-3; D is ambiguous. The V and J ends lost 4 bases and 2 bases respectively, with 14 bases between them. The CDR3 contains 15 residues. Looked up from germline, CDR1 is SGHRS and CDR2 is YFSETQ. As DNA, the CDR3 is TGCGCCAGCAGCCGTGATACGGGTAACACAGATACGCAGTATTTT. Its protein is CASSRDTGNTDTQYF.

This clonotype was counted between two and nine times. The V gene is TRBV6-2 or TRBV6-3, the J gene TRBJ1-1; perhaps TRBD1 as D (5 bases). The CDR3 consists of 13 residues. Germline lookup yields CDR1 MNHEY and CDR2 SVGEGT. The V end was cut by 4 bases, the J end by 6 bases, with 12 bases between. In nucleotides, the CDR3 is TGTGCCAGCAGTTTCCGGGGCCGATCTGAAGCTTTCTTT. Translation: CASSFRGRSEAFF.

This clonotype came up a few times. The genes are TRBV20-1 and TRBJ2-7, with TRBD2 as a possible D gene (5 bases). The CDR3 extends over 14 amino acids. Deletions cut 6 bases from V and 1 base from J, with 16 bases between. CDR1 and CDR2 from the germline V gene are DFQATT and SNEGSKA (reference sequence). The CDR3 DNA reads TGCAGTGCCAGTCGGCGGGCCTGGTCCTACGAGCAGTACTTC. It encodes CSASRRAWSYEQYF.

CDR3 DNA: TGTGCCTGGAGCGCCGGGACAGGGAGACATTTT. It encodes CAWSAGTGRHF. The V and J genes are TRBV30 and TRBJ1-5, with 9 bases lining up with TRBD1. J gave up 16 bases and V 3 bases, and 7 bases lay outside the gene matches. This CDR3 region has 11 residues. CDR1 GTSNPN and CDR2 SVGIG come from the germline V gene (reference sequence).

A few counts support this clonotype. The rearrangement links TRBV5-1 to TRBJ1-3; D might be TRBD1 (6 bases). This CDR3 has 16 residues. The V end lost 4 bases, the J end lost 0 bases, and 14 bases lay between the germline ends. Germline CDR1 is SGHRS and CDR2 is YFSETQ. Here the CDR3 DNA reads TGCGCCAGCAGCCTCCTGACAGGCAACTCTGGAAACACCATATATTTT. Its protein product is CASSLLTGNSGNTIYF.